The TCR beta chain described here comes from a study of CD8 T cells in ankylosing spondylitis. On this clonotype: Its matching antigen is unknown.

General study points: Reportedly, matched ankylosing spondylitis synovial fluid was significantly enriched for disease-linked clones. Reactive arthritis synovial fluid and blood previously showed some of these motif variants. A TCR beta motif made of about eight highly homologous variants seemed typical of ankylosing spondylitis blood. The authors found the disease-linked clones to be CD8+ and relatively rare in peripheral blood.

V lost 7 bases and J 4 bases, leaving 13 bases between the germline ends. The CDR3 loop spans 13 amino acids. Germline values: CDR1 SNHLY, CDR2 FYNNEI. For TCR beta, libraries came from quantitative 5'-RACE with molecular barcodes. TCRdb reanalysed the 5' RACE reads using MiXCR and keeps one entry per CDR3 protein. Here the sample spans approximately 540,000 distinct CDR3 sequences, about an eighth being singletons. This sequence originates from a male donor with ankylosing spondylitis. The sequenced sample consisted of blood, either unsorted or a sorted T cell fraction (not recorded which). This chain links TRBV2 with TRBJ2-5, with D possibly being TRBD1 or TRBD2 (5 bases each). The CDR3 sequence: CASKRGAGETQYF. The CDR3 nucleotides read TGTGCCAGCAAGAGGGGAGCAGGAGAGACCCAGTACTTC.